This entry concerns a single T cell receptor beta chain. What it binds is unknown. Donors likely had unrecorded immune exposures despite being nominally healthy when sampled. The PCR was carried out with 60 Vbeta primers and 13 Jbeta primers. Profiling relied on immunoSEQ multiplex PCR, and the TCRdb table lists in-frame clones only, not all of them. The data show around 150,000 clones, roughly 80% seen once. The data stem from a study of cytomegalovirus exposure and HLA in healthy donors. Study observations and caveats: Of the V segments, some could not be distinguished, including TRBV6-2 and TRBV6-3, and were excluded. The authors enumerated 164 TCR beta chains as linked to cytomegalovirus. What a later analysis showed was that several of the most significant clusters appeared linked to common viral pathogens.

CDR3 length: 16 amino acids. Germline assignment: CDR1 SGHTA and CDR2 FQGTGA. V gave up 5 bases and J gave up 2 bases; unmatched junction bases: 6. Specimen: PBMCs. This TCR came from a human donor in good health. The chain combines TRBV7-3 with TRBJ1-6; 7 nucleotides match TRBD1. The CDR3 sequence: CASSQTGTPYNSPLHF. CDR3 DNA sequence: TGTGCCAGCAGCCAGACAGGGACCCCCTATAATTCACCCCTCCACTTT.